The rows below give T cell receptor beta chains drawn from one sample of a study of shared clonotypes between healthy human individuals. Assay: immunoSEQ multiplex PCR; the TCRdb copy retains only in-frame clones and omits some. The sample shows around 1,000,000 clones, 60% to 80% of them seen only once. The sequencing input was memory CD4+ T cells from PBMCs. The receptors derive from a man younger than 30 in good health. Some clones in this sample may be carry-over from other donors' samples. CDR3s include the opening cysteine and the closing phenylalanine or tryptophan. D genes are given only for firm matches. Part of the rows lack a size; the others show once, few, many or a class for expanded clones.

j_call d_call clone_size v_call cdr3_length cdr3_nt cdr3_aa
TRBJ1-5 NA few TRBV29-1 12 TGCAGCGTTGAAGAAGGAGGGGAGCCCCAGCATTTT CSVEEGGEPQHF
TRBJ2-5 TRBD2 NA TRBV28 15 TGTGCCAGCAGTGTAGCGACTAGCGGGAGGGAGACCCAGTACTTC CASSVATSGRETQYF
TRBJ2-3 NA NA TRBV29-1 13 TGCAGCGTTCGTCTGCGGCACACAGATACGCAGTATTTT CSVRLRHTDTQYF
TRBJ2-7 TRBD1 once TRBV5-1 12 TGCGCCAGAGGGACAGGGGGGTTGGAGCAGTACTTC CARGTGGLEQYF
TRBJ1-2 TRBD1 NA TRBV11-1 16 TGTGCCAGCAGCAATCGACAGGGGGGGTTGAACTATGGCTACACCTTC CASSNRQGGLNYGYTF
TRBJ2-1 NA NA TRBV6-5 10 TGTGCCAGCGGAAACAATGAGCAGTTCTTC CASGNNEQFF
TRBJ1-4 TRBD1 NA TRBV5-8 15 TGTGCCAGCAGCAGTACAGGGGCAACTAATGAAAAACTGTTTTTT CASSSTGATNEKLFF
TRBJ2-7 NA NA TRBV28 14 TGTGCCAGCTCCCTAACGGGGGTGGCCTACGAGCAGTACTTC CASSLTGVAYEQYF
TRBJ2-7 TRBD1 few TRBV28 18 TGTGCCAGCAGTAGTTTCGGGACAGGGGGCCTGGGGTCCTACGAGCAGTACTTC CASSSFGTGGLGSYEQYF
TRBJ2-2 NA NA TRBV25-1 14 TGTGCCAGCAGGACCGGAGGTCCCACCGGGGAGCTGTTTTTT CASRTGGPTGELFF
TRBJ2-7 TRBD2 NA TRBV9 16 TGTGCCAGCAGCCCTCAGGTAGCGGGAGGTAGCTACGAGCAGTACTTC CASSPQVAGGSYEQYF
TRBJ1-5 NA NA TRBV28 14 TGTGCCAGCATTGGGGGGGCCTCCTATCAGCCCCAGCATTTT CASIGGASYQPQHF
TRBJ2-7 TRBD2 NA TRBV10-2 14 TGCGCCAGCAGGGGGACTAGTTTATCCGACGAGCAGTACTTC CASRGTSLSDEQYF
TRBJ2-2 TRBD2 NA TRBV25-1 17 TGTGCCAGCAGTGAATGGACTAGCGGGAGGGGGACCGGGGAGCTGTTTTTT CASSEWTSGRGTGELFF
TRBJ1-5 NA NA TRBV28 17 TGTGCCAGCACCAACAGACCGGGCCTTGGGGGTAATCAGCCCCAGCATTTT CASTNRPGLGGNQPQHF
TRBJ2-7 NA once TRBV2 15 TGTGCCAGCAGCCAAGACAGCTTTGGGTCCTACGAGCAGTACTTC CASSQDSFGSYEQYF
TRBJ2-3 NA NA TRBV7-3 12 TGTGCCAGCAGCCGACCGGGGGATACGCAGTATTTT CASSRPGDTQYF
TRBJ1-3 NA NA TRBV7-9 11 TGTGCCAGCAGCTTTGGAAACACCATATATTTT CASSFGNTIYF
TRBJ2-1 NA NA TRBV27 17 TGTGCCAGCAGTTTATCTTCCTATAGCGGCTCCTACAATGAGCAGTTCTTC CASSLSSYSGSYNEQFF
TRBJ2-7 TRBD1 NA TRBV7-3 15 TGTGCCAGCACTTTCGGACGGACAGGAGATTACGAGCAGTACTTC CASTFGRTGDYEQYF
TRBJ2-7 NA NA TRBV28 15 TGTGCCAGCATACTCCCCTTAGGACAGATCTACGAGCAGTACTTC CASILPLGQIYEQYF
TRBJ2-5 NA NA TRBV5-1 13 TGCGCCAGCAGCCGGACAGAGCAAGAGACCCAGTACTTC CASSRTEQETQYF
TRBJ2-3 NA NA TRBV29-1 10 TGCAGCGGGGGGGCAGATACGCAGTATTTT CSGGADTQYF
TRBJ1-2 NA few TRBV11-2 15 TGTGCCAGCAGCTTTGGGTCCGGGGGAGGCTATGGCTACACCTTC CASSFGSGGGYGYTF
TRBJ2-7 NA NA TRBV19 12 TGTGCCAGTAGTATGGAAGGGAACGAGCAGTACTTC CASSMEGNEQYF
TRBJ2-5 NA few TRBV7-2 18 TGTGCCAGCAGCTCGTCCGGGACCAGCATACTCCGAGTGGAGACCCAGTACTTC CASSSSGTSILRVETQYF
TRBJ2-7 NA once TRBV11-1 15 TGTGCCAGCAGCCCCCGGGGAAGGGCCTCCTACGAGCAGTACTTC CASSPRGRASYEQYF
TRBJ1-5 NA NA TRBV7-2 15 TGTGCCAGCAGCTTAGCGGGGGAGGGAAATCAGCCCCAGCATTTT CASSLAGEGNQPQHF
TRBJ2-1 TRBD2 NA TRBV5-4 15 TGTGCCAGCAGCTTGGGCAGCGGGGGGTACAATGAGCAGTTCTTC CASSLGSGGYNEQFF
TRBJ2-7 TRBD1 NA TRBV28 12 TGTGCCAGCAGTTCGGGACAGTGGAATGCGTACTTC CASSSGQWNAYF
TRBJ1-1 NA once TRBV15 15 TGTGCCACCAGCCGAGGGACAAAGATCAGCGGCTCGGCTTTCTTT CATSRGTKISGSAFF
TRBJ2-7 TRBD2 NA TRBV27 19 TGTGCCAGCAGTTTTAACTGGGGTAGCGGGAGGCCAAAATCCTACGAGCAGTACTTC CASSFNWGSGRPKSYEQYF
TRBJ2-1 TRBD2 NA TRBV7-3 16 TGTGCCAGCAGCATAGGGACTAGCGCTGCCTACAATGAGCAGTTCTTC CASSIGTSAAYNEQFF
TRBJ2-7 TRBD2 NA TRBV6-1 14 TGTGCCAGCAGTGTACGGCTAGCGGGAGACGAGCAGTACTTC CASSVRLAGDEQYF
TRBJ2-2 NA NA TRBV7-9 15 TGTGCCAGCAGCTTAGGCCGGCAGAACACCGGGGAGCTGTTTTTT CASSLGRQNTGELFF
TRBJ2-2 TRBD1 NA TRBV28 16 TGTGCCAGCTGGAATTACAGGGGGCGCACCACCGGGGAGCTGTTTTTT CASWNYRGRTTGELFF
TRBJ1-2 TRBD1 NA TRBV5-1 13 TGCGCCAGCAGCTTTACAGGGGACTATGGCTACACCTTC CASSFTGDYGYTF
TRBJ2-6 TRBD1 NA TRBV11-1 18 TGTGCCAGCACCCTCGATGGGACAGGGGGTTTCGGGGCCAACGTCCTGACTTTC CASTLDGTGGFGANVLTF
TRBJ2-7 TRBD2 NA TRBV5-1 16 TGCGCCAGCAGCTTGGAGGGTCTAGCGGGAGCCTACGAGCAGTACTTC CASSLEGLAGAYEQYF
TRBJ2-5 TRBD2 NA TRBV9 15 TGTGCCAGCAGCGCGACTAGCGGGAGAGGGGAGACCCAGTACTTC CASSATSGRGETQYF
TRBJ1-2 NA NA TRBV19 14 TGTGCCAGTAGTCCTGCCACAGGCTTCTATGGCTACACCTTC CASSPATGFYGYTF
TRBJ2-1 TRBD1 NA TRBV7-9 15 TGTGCCAGCAGCTTACTGGGACAGGGGTTCGGTTGGCAGTTCTTC CASSLLGQGFGWQFF
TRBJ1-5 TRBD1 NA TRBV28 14 TGTGCCAGCAGTTTCGGAGGGGGCGGTCAGCCCCAGCATTTT CASSFGGGGQPQHF
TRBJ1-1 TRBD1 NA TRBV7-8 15 TGTGCCAGCAGCTTAGATTTGACAGGGCCCACTGAAGCTTTCTTT CASSLDLTGPTEAFF
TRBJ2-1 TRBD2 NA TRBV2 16 TGTGCCAGCAGTGTGGGGGGGACTAGTGTAGGGAATGAGCAGTTCTTC CASSVGGTSVGNEQFF
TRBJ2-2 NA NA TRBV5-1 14 TGCGCCAGCAGGTGGGGTACGGACACCGGGGAGCTGTTTTTT CASRWGTDTGELFF
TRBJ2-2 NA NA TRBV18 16 TGTGCCAGCTCACCACTCCGGGAGTTGTACACCGGGGAGCTGTTTTTT CASSPLRELYTGELFF
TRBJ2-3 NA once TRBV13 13 TGTGCCAGCAGCTACCCTACGGAGGATACGCAGTATTTT CASSYPTEDTQYF
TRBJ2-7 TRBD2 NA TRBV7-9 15 TGTGCCAGCAGCGGAGGACTAGCGGGAGTCACCGAGCAGTACTTC CASSGGLAGVTEQYF
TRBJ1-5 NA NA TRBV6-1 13 TGTGCCAGCAGTGAAGTAGGAAATCAGCCCCAGCATTTT CASSEVGNQPQHF
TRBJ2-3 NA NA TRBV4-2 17 TGTGCCAGCAGCCAAGACCCGGGACTCACGGCCGGTGATACGCAGTATTTT CASSQDPGLTAGDTQYF
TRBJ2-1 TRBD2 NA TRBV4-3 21 TGCGCCAGCAGCCAAGGCTGGACTAGCGGGCCGAACCCTATACAGTACAATGAGCAGTTCTTC CASSQGWTSGPNPIQYNEQFF
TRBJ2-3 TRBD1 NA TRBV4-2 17 TGTGCCAGCAGCCACCACCGGGACAGGAGCTACACAGATACGCAGTATTTT CASSHHRDRSYTDTQYF
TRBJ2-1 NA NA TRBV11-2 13 TGTGCCAGCAGCTTAGATTTAGGCAATGAGCAGTTCTTC CASSLDLGNEQFF
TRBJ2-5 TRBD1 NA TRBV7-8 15 TGTGCCAGCAGTAAGGCCGGGACAGGGTGGGAGACCCAGTACTTC CASSKAGTGWETQYF
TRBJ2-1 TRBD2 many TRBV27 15 TGTGCCAGCAGTGGAGAAGCGGGGTCCTACAATGAGCAGTTCTTC CASSGEAGSYNEQFF
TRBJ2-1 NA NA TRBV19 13 TGTGCCAGTAGTTTCGGGACTTCCAATGAGCAGTTCTTC CASSFGTSNEQFF
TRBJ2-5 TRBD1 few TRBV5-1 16 TGCGCCAGCAGCAGTACAACAGGGGGCATGTTAAAGACCCAGTACTTC CASSSTTGGMLKTQYF
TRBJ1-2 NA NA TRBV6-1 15 TGTGCCAGCAGGAACCTATTTGGGGCAGTCTATGGCTACACCTTC CASRNLFGAVYGYTF